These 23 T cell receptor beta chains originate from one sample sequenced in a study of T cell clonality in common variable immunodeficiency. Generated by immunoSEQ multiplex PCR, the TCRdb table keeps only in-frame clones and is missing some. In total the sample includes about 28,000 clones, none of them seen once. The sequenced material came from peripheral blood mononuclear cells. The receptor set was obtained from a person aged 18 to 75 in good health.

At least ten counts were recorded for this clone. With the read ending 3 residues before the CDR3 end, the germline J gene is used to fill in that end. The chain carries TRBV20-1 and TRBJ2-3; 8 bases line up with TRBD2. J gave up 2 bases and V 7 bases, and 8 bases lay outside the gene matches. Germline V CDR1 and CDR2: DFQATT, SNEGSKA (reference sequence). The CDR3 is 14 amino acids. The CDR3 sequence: CSVPRRGDTDTQYF. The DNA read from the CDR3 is TGCAGTGTCCCACGGCGGGGGGACACAGATACG.

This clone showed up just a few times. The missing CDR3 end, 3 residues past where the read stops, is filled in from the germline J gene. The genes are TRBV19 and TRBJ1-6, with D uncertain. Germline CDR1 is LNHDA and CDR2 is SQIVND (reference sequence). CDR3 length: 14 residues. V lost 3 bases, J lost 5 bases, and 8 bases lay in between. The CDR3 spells CASSMKRDNSPLHF. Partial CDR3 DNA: TGTGCCAGTAGTATGAAACGGGATAATTCACCC.

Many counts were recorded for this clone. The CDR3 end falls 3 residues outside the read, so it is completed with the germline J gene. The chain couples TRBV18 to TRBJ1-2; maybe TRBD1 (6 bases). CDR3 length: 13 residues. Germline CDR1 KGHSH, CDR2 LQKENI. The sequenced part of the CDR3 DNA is TGTGCCAGCTCACCGGAGTGGGGGCTTGAC. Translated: CASSPEWGLD. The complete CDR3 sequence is CASSPEWGLDYTF.

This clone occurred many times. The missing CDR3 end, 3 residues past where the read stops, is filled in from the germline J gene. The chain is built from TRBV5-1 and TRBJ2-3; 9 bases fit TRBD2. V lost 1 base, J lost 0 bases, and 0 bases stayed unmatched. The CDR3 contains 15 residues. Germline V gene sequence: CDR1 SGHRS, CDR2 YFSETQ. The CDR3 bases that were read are TGCGCCAGCAGCTTGCTAGCGGGGAGCACAGATACG. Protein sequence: CASSLLAGSTDT. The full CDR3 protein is CASSLLAGSTDTQYF.

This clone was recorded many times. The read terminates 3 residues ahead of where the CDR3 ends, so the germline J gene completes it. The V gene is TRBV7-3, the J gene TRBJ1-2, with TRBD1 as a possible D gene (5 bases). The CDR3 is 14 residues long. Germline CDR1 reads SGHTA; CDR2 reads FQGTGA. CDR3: CASSLNSGPGGYTF. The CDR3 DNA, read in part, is TGTGCCAGCAGCTTAAATTCAGGGCCAGGCGGC.

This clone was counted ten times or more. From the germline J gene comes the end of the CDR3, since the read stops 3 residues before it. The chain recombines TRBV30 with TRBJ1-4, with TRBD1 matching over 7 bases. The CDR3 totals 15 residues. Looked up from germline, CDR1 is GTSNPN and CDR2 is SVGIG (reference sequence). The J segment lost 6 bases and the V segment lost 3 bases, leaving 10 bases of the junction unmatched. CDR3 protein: CAWRLTTGEHEKLFF. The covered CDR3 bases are TGTGCCTGGAGGCTGACAACAGGGGAGCATGAAAAA.

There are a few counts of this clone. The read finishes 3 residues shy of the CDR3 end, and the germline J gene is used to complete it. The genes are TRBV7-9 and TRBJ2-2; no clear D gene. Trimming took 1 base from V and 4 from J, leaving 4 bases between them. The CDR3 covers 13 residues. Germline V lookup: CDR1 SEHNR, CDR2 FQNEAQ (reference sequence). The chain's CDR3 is CASSLGATGELFF. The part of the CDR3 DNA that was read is TGTGCCAGCAGCTTAGGGGCCACCGGGGAG.

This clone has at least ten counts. The CDR3: CASSLLSTGRMNTEAFF. CDR3 DNA (partial): TGCGCCAGCAGCTTGTTGTCGACAGGGAGAATGAACACTGAA. This chain connects TRBV5-1 to TRBJ1-1; TRBD1 aligns across 7 bases. The CDR3 end lies 3 residues beyond the end of the read and is filled in from the germline J gene. The CDR3 extends over 17 amino acids. V shed 1 base and J 0 bases; nucleotides not matched to a gene: 9. Germline-derived CDR1 and CDR2 are SGHRS and YFSETQ. The full variable domain, its missing parts supplied by reference TRBV5-1 and TRBJ1-1, is KAGVTQTPRYLIKTRGQQVTLSCSPISGHRSVSWYQQTPGQGLQFLFEYFSETQRNKGNFPGRFSGRQFSNSRSEMNVSTLELGDSALYLCASSLLSTGRMNTEAFFGQGTRLTVV.

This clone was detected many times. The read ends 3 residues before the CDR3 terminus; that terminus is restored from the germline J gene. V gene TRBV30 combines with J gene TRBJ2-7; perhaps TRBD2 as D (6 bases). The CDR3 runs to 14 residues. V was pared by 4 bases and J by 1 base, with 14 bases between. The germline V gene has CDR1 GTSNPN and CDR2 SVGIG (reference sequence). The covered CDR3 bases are TGTGCCTGGAACGGGGGTAACGTATCCTACGAG. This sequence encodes CAWNGGNVSYE. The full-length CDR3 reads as CAWNGGNVSYEQYF.

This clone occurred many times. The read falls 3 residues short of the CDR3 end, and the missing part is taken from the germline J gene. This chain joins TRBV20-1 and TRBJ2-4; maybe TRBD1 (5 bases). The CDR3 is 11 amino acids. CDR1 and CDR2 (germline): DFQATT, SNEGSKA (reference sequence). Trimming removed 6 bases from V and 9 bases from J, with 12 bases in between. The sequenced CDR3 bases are TGCAGTGCCGCAACCCAGGGCATT. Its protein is CSAATQGI. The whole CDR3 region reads CSAATQGIQYF.

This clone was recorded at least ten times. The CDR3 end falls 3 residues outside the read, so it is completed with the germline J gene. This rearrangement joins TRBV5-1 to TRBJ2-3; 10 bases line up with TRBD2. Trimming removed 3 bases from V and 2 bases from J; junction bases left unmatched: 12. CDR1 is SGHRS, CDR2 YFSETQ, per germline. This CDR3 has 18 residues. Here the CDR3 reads CASSSIPRTSGATDTQYF. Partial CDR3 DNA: TGCGCCAGCAGCTCCATACCGCGCACTAGCGGGGCCACAGATACG. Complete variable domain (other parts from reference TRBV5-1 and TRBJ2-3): KAGVTQTPRYLIKTRGQQVTLSCSPISGHRSVSWYQQTPGQGLQFLFEYFSETQRNKGNFPGRFSGRQFSNSRSEMNVSTLELGDSALYLCASSSIPRTSGATDTQYFGPGTRLTVL.

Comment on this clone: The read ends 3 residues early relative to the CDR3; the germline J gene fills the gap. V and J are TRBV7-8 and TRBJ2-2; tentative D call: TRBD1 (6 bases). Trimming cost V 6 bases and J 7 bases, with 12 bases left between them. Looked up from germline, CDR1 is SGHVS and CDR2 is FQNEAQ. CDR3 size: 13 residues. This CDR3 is CASRPRGNGELFF. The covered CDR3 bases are TGTGCCAGCAGACCCAGGGGTAACGGGGAG.

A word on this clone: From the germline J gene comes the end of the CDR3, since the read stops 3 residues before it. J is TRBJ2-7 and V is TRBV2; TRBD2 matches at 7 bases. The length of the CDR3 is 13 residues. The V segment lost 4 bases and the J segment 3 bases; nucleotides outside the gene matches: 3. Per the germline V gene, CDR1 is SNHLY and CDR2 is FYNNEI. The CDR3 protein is CASSGGGNYEQYF. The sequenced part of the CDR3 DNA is TGTGCCAGCAGTGGGGGGGGGAACTACGAG.

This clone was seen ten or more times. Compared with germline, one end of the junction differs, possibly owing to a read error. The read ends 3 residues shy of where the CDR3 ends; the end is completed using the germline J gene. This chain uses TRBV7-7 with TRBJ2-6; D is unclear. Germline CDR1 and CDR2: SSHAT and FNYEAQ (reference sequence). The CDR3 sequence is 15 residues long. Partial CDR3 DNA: TGTGCTAGCAGCCGAGCCTTCTCTGGGGCCAACGTC. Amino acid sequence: CASSRAFSGANV. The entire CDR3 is CASSRAFSGANVLTF.

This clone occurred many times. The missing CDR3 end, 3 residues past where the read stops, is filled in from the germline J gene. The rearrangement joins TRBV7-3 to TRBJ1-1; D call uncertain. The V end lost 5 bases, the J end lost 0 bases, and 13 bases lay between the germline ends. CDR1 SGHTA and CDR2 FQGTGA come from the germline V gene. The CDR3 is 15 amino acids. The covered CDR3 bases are TGTGCCAGCAGCGCGTCCGATCAAGTGAACACTGAA. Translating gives CASSASDQVNTE. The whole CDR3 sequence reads CASSASDQVNTEAFF.

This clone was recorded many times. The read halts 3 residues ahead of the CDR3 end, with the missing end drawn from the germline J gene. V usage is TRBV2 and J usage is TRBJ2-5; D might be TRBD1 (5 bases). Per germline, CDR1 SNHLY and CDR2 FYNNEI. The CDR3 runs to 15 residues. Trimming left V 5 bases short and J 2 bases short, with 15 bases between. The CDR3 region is CASSPFGARQETQYF. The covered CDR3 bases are TGTGCCAGCAGTCCCTTTGGGGCGAGACAAGAGACC.

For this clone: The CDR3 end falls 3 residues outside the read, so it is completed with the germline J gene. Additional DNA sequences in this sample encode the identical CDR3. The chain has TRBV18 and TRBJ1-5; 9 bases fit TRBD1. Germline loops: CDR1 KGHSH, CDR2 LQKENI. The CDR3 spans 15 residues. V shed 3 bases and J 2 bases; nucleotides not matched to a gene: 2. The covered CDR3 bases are TGTGCCAGCTCACCGGACAGGGGTGGCAATCAGCCC. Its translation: CASSPDRGGNQP. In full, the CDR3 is CASSPDRGGNQPQHF.

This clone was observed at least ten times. The covered CDR3 bases are TGTGCCAGCAGTCCCGCTCCCGGGACAGGGATGAACACTGAA. Translation: CASSPAPGTGMNTE. The whole CDR3 reads CASSPAPGTGMNTEAFF. The chain links TRBV28 to TRBJ1-1; 9 positions agree with TRBD1. The read stops 3 residues short of the end of the CDR3; the missing end is completed from the germline J gene. V lost 5 bases to trimming and J lost 0 bases; unmatched junction nucleotides: 10. Germline V gene sequence: CDR1 MDHEN, CDR2 SYDVKM. The CDR3 is 17 amino acids.

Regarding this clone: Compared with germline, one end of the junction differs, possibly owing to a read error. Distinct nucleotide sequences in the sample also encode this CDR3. The DNA read from the CDR3 is TGTGCCAGCAGCCCACGGACTAGCGGGGGCAAAAATGAG. Amino acids: CASSPRTSGGKNE. The CDR3, in full, reads CASSPRTSGGKNEQFF. The chain recombines TRBV5-1 with TRBJ2-1; 13 bases agree with TRBD2. The read terminates 3 residues ahead of where the CDR3 ends, so the germline J gene completes it. Germline V gene data show CDR1 as SGHRS and CDR2 as YFSETQ. This CDR3 has 16 amino acids. The complete variable domain, with remaining parts taken from reference TRBV5-1 and TRBJ2-1, reads KAGVTQTPRYLIKTRGQQVTLSCSPISGHRSVSWYQQTPGQGLQFLFEYFSETQRNKGNFPGRFSGRQFSNSRSEMNVSTLELGDSALYLCASSPRTSGGKNEQFFGPGTRLTVL.

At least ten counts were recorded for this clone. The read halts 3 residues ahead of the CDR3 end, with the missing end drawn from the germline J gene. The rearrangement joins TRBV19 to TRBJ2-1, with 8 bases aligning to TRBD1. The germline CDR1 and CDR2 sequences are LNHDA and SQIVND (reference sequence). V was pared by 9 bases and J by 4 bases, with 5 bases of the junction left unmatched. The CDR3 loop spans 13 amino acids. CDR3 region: CASRDRSYNEQFF. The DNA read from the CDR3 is TGTGCCAGCCGGGACAGGTCGTACAATGAG.

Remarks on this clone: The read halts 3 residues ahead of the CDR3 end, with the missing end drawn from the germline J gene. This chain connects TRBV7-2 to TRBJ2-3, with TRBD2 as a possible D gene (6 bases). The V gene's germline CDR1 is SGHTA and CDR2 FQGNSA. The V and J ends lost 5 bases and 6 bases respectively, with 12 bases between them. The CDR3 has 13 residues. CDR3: CASSPRGSDTQYF. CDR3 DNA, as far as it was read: TGTGCCAGCAGCCCACGGGGGTCGGATACG.

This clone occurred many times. The sequenced part of the CDR3 DNA is TGTGCCAGCGAAGGGACAGGGGAATTGACC. This gives the protein CASEGTGELT. The full CDR3 reads CASEGTGELTQYF. V and J are TRBV6-2 or TRBV6-3 and TRBJ2-5; 10 nucleotides line up with TRBD1. The read terminates 3 residues ahead of where the CDR3 ends, so the germline J gene completes it. The V gene end was trimmed by 8 bases and the J gene end by 7 bases; junction bases not matched to a gene: 7. CDR3 length: 13 residues. In germline, CDR1 is MNHEY, CDR2 SVGEGT.

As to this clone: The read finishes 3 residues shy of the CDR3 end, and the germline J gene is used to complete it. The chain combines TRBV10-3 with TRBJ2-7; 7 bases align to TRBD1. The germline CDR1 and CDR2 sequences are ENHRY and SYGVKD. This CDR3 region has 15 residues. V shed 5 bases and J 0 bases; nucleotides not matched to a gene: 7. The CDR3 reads CAISNTGQSSYEQYF. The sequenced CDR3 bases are TGTGCCATCAGTAACACGGGACAGAGCTCCTACGAG.